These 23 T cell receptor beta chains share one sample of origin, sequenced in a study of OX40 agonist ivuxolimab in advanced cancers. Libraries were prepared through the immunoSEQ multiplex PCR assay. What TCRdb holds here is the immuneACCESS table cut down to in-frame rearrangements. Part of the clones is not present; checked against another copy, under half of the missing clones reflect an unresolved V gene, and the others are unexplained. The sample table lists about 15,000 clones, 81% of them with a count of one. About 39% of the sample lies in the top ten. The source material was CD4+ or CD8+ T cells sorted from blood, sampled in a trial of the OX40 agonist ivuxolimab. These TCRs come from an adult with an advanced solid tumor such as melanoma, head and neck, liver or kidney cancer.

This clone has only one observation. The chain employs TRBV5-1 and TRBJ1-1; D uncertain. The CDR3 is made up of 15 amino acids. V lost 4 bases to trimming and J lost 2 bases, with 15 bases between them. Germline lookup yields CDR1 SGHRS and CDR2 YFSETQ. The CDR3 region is CASSGGPSSNTEAFF. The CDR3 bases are TGCGCCAGCAGCGGAGGGCCAAGTAGTAACACTGAAGCTTTCTTT.

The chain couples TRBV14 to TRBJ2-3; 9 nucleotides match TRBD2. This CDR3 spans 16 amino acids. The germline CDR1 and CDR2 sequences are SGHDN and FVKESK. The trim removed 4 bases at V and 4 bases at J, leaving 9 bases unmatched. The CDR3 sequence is CASSLISGGRADTQYF. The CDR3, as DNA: TGTGCCAGCAGCCTCATAAGCGGGGGGAGGGCAGATACGCAGTATTTT.

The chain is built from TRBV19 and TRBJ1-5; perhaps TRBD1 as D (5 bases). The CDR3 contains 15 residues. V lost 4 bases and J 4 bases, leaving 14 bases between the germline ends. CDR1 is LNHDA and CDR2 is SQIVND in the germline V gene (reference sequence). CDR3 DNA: TGTGCCAGTAGTACTTCCGGGGCCGAGAATCAGCCCCAGCATTTT. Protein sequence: CASSTSGAENQPQHF.

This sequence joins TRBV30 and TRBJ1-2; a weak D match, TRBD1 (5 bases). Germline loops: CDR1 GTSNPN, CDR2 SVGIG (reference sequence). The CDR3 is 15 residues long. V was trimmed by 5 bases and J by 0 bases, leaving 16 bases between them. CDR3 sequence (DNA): TGTGCCTGGGGGGTTATGACAGCAACTAACTATGGCTACACCTTC. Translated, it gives CAWGVMTATNYGYTF.

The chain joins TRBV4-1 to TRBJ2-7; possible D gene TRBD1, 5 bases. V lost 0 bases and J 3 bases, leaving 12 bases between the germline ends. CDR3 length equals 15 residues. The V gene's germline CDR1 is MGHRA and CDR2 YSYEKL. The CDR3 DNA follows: TGCGCCAGCAGCCAAGAGGTGCGACAGAACTACGAGCAGTACTTC. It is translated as CASSQEVRQNYEQYF.

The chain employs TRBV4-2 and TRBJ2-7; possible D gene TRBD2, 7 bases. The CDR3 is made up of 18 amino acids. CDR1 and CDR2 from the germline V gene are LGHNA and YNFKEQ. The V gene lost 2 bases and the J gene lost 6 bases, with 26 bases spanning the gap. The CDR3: CASSQQDGGWGGPGEQYF. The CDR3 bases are TGTGCCAGCAGCCAACAAGATGGGGGCTGGGGGGGGCCCGGCGAGCAGTACTTC.

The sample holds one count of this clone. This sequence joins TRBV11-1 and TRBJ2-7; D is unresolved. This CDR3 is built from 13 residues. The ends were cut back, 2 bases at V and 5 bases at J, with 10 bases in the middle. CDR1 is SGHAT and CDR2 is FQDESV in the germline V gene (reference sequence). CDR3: CASSLQVVNEQYF. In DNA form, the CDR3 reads TGTGCCAGCAGCTTACAGGTTGTCAACGAGCAGTACTTC.

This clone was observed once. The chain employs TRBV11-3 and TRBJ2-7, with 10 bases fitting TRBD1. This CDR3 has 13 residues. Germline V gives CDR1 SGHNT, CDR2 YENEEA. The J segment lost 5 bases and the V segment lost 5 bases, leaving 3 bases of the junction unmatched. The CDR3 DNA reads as TGTGCCAGCAGCCCCGGGACAGGGGACGAGCAGTACTTC. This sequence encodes CASSPGTGDEQYF.

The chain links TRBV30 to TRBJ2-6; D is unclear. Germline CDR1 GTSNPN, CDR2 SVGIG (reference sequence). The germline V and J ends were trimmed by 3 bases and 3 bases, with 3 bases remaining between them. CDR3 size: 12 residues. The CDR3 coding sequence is TGTGCCTGGAGCGATGGGGCCAACGTCCTGACTTTC. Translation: CAWSDGANVLTF.

Here the CDR3 reads CASSFGLAGVGEQFF. CDR3 bases: TGTGCCAGCAGCTTTGGGTTAGCGGGAGTGGGTGAGCAGTTCTTC. The genes are TRBV7-8 and TRBJ2-1, with 9 bases lining up with TRBD2. The CDR3 spans 15 residues. From germline, CDR1 is SGHVS and CDR2 FQNEAQ. Trimming cost V 3 bases and J 9 bases; bases outside gene matches: 9.

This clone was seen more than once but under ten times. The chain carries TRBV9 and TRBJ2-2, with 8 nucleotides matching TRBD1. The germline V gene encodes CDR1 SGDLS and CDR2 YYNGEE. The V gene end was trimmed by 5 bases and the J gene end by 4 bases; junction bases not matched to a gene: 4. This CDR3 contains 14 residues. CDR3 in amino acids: CASRQTGATGELFF. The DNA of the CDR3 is TGTGCCAGCAGACAGACAGGGGCCACCGGGGAGCTGTTTTTT.

CDR3 nucleotide sequence: TGTGCCAGCAGCCCCCCGGGCTCCTACGAGCAGTACTTC. This encodes CASSPPGSYEQYF. The chain uses TRBV7-9 and TRBJ2-7; D uncertain. This CDR3 comprises 13 residues. Per germline, CDR1 SEHNR and CDR2 FQNEAQ (reference sequence). V lost 5 bases to trimming and J lost 0 bases, with 8 bases between them. The whole variable domain, filled in from reference TRBV7-9 and TRBJ2-7, reads DTGVSQNPRHKITKRGQNVTFRCDPISEHNRLYWYRQTLGQGPEFLTYFQNEAQLEKSRLLSDRFSAERPKGSFSTLEIQRTEQGDSAMYLCASSPPGSYEQYFGPGTRLTVT.

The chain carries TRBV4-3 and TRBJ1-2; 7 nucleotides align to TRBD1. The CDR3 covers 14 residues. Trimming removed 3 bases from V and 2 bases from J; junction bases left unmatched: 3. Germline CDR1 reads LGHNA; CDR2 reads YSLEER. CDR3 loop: CASSQGQRNYGYTF. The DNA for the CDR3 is TGCGCCAGCAGCCAGGGACAGAGAAACTATGGCTACACCTTC.

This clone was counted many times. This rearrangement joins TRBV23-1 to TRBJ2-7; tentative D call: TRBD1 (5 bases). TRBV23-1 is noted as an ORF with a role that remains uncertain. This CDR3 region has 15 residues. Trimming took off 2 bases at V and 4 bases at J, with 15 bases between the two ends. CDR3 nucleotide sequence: TGCGCCAGCAGTCAACACAGCCCAAGGGGTTACGAGCAGTACTTC. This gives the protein CASSQHSPRGYEQYF.

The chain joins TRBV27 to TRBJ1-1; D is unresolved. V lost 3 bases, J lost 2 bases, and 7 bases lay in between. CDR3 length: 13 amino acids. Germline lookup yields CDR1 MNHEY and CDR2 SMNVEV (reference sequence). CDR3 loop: CASSFTGNTEAFF. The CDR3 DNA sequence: TGTGCCAGCAGTTTTACTGGTAACACTGAAGCTTTCTTT.

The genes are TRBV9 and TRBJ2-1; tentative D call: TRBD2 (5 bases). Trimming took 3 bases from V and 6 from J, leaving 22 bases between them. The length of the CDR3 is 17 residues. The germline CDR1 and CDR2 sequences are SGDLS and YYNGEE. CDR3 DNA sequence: TGTGCCAGCAGCGAGTCCCCGGTAGGGAGTCGGTCCAATGAGCAGTTCTTC. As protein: CASSESPVGSRSNEQFF.

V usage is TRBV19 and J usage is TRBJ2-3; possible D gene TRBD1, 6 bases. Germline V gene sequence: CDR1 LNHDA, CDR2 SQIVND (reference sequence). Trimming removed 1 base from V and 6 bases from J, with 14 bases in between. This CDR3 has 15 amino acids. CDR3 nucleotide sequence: TGTGCCAGTAGTATAGCGCACAGGGAGACCGATACGCAGTATTTT. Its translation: CASSIAHRETDTQYF.

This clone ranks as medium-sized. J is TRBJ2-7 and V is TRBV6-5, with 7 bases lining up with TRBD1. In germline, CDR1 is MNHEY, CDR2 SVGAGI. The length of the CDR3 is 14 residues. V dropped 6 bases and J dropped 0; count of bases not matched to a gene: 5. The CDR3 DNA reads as TGTGCCAGCAGCAAAAGGGACAGCTCCTACGAGCAGTACTTC. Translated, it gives CASSKRDSSYEQYF.

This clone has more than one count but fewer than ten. The CDR3 loop reads CASSFQGLDYEQYF. The CDR3 DNA sequence: TGTGCCAGCAGTTTCCAGGGGCTGGACTACGAGCAGTACTTC. The chain combines TRBV28 with TRBJ2-7, with D possibly TRBD1 on 6 matching bases. This CDR3 has 14 amino acids. Per the germline V gene, CDR1 is MDHEN and CDR2 is SYDVKM. V lost 3 bases and J lost 3, with 12 bases in between.

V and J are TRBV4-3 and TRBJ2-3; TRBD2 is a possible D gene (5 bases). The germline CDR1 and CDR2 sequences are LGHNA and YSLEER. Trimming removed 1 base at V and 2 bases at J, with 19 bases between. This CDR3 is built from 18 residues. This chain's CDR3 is CASSQVARARGYTDTQYF. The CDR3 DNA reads TGCGCCAGCAGCCAAGTAGCTAGGGCACGGGGATACACAGATACGCAGTATTTT.

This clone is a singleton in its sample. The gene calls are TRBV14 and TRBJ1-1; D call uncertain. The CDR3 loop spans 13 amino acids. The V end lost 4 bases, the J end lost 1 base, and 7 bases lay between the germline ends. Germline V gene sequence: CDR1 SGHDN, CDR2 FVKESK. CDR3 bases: TGTGCCAGCAGCCGGACTGAGAACACTGAAGCTTTCTTT. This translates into CASSRTENTEAFF.

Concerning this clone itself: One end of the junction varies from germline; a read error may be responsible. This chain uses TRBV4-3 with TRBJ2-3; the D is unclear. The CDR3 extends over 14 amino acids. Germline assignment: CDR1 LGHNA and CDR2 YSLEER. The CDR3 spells CASSRLGETVPLDF. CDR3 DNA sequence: TGCGCCAGCAGCCGCCTAGGAGAGACGGTCCCACTGGATTTT.

The CDR3 DNA reads TGTGCCAGCAGCTCTTTAGCGGGAGGGCCAGCCGGGGAGCTGTTTTTT. Its translation is CASSSLAGGPAGELFF. This sequence joins TRBV7-2 and TRBJ2-2; TRBD2 agrees at 11 bases. V lost 4 bases and J lost 6; bases outside the gene matches: 7. The CDR3 runs 16 residues. In germline, CDR1 is SGHTA, CDR2 FQGNSA.